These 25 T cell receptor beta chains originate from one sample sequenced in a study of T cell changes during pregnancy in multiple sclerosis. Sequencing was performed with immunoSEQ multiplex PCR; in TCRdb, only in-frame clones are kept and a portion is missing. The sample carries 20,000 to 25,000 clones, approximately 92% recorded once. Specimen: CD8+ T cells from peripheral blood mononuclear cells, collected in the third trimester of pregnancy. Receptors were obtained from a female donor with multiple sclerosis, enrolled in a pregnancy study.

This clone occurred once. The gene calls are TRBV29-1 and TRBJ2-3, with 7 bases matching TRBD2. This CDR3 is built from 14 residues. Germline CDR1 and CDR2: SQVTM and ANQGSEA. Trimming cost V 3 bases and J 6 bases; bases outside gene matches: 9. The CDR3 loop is CSVDRGSGSDTQYF. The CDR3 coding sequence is TGCAGCGTTGATCGGGGTAGCGGGTCGGATACGCAGTATTTT.

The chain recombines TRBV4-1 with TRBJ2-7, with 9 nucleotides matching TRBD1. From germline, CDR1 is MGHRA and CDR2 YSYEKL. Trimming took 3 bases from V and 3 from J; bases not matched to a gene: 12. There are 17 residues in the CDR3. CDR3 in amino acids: CASSHGETPGQGYEQYF. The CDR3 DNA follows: TGCGCCAGCAGCCACGGTGAGACTCCGGGACAGGGCTACGAGCAGTACTTC.

The DNA for the CDR3 is TGCAGCGGATGGGGACTAGCGGGGGGCGATGAGCAGTTCTTC. Translation gives CSGWGLAGGDEQFF. This rearrangement joins TRBV29-1 to TRBJ2-1, with 15 bases matching TRBD2. Germline V gene lookup returns CDR1 SQVTM and CDR2 ANQGSEA. V shed 7 bases and J 8 bases; nucleotides not matched to a gene: 6. The CDR3 has 14 amino acids.

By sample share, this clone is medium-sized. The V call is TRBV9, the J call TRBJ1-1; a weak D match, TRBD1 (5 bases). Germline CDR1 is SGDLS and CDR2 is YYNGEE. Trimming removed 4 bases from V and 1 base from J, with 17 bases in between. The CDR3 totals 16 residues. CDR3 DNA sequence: TGTGCCAGCAGCCCAAGTTATCGGACAACGAACACTGAAGCTTTCTTT. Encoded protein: CASSPSYRTTNTEAFF.

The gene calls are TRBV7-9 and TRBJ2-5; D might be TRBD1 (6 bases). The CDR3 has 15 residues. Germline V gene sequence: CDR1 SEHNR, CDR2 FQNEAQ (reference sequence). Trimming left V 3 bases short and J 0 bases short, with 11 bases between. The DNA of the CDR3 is TGTGCCAGCAGCTTCCCTGACAGGTACCAAGAGACCCAGTACTTC. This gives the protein CASSFPDRYQETQYF.

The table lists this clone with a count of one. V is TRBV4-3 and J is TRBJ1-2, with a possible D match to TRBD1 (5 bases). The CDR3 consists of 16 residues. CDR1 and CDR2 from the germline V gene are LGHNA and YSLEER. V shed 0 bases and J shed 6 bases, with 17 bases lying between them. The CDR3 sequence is CASSQDLGAGLDGYTF. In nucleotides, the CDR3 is TGCGCCAGCAGCCAAGATCTCGGGGCGGGATTGGATGGCTACACCTTC.

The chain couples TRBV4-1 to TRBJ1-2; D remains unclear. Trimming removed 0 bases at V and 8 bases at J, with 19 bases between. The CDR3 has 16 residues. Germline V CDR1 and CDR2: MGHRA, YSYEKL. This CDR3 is CASSQDPSVFTMGYTF. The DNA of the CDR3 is TGCGCCAGCAGCCAAGACCCTTCGGTTTTTACGATGGGCTACACCTTC.

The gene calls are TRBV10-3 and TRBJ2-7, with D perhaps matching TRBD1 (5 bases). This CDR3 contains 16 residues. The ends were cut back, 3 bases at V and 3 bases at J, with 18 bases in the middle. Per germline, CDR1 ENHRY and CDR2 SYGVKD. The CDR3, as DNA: TGTGCCATCAGTGAACTTTTGGACATCCTCGGCTACGAGCAGTACTTC. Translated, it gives CAISELLDILGYEQYF.

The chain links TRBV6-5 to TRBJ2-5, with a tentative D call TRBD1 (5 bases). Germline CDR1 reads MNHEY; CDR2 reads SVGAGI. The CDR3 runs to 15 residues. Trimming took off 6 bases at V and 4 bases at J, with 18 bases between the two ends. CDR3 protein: CASSRGQGSGETQYF. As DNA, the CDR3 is TGTGCCAGCAGCCGTGGGCAGGGCTCCGGAGAGACCCAGTACTTC.

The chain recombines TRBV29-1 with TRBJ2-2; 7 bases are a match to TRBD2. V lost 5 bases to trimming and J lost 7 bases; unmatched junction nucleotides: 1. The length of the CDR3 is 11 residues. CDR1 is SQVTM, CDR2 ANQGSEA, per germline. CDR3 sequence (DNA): TGCAGCGTTCCGGGGGGCGGGGAGCTGTTTTTT. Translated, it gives CSVPGGGELFF.

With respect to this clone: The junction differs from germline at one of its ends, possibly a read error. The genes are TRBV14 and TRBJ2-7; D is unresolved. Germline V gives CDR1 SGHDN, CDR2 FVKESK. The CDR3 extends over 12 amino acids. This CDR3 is CASSQDSREQHF. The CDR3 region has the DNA TGTGCCAGCAGCCAAGATAGCCGCGAGCAGCACTTC.

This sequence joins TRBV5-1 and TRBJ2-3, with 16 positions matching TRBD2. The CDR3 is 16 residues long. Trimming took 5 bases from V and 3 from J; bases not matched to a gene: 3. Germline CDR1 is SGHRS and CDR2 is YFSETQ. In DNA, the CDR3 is TGCGCCAGCAGGGGACTAGCGGGGGGGATGACAGATACGCAGTATTTT. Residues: CASRGLAGGMTDTQYF.

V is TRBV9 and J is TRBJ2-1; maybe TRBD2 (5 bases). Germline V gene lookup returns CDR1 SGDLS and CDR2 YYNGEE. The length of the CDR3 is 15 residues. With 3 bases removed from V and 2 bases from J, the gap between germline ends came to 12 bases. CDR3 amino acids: CASSGFELAYNEQFF. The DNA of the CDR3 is TGTGCCAGCAGCGGGTTTGAACTAGCCTACAATGAGCAGTTCTTC. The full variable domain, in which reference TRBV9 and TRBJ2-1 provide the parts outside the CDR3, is DSGVTQTPKHLITATGQRVTLRCSPRSGDLSVYWYQQSLDQGLQFLIQYYNGEERAKGNILERFSAQQFPDLHSELNLSSLELGDSALYFCASSGFELAYNEQFFGPGTRLTVL.

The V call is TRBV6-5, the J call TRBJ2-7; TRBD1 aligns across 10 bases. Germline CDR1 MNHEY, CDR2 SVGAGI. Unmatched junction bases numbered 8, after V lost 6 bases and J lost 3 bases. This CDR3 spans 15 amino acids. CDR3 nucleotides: TGTGCCAGCAGCCACCCCGGGACAGGGGTCTACGAGCAGTACTTC. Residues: CASSHPGTGVYEQYF.

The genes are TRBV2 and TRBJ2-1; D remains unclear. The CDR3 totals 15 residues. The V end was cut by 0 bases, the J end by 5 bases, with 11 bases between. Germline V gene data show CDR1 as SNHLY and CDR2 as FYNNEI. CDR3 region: CASSEALTTDNEQFF. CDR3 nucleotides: TGTGCCAGCAGTGAAGCGCTTACTACCGACAATGAGCAGTTCTTC.

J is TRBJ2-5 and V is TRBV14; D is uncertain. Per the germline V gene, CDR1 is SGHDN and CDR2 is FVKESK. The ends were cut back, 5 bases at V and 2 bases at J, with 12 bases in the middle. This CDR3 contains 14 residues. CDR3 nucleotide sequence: TGTGCCAGCAGCGACCGGCGACTGCAAGAGACCCAGTACTTC. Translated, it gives CASSDRRLQETQYF.

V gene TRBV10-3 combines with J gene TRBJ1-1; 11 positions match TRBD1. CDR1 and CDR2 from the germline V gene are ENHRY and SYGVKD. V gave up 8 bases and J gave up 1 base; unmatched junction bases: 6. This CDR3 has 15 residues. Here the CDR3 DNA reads TGTGCCATCGGAGGACAGGGGGCTTGGAACACTGAAGCTTTCTTT. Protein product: CAIGGQGAWNTEAFF.

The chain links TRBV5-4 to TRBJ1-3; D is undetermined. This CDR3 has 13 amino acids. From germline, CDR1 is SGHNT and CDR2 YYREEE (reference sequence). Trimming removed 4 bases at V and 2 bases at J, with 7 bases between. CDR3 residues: CASSNLPGNTIYF. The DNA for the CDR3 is TGTGCCAGCAGCAACCTACCTGGAAACACCATATATTTT.

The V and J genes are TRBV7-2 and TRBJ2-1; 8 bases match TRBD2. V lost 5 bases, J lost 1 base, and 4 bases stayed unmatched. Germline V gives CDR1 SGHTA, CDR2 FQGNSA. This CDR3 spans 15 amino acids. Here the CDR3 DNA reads TGTGCCAGCAGCCCATTAGCGGGGTCCTACAATGAGCAGTTCTTC. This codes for CASSPLAGSYNEQFF.

The CDR3 protein is CASSPSRAGFTDTQYF. CDR3 sequence (DNA): TGTGCCAGCAGCCCTTCAAGGGCGGGATTCACAGATACGCAGTATTTT. The chain has TRBV7-6 and TRBJ2-3; weak D call: TRBD2 (6 bases). The V gene lost 5 bases and the J gene lost 2 bases, with 17 bases spanning the gap. The length of the CDR3 is 16 residues. CDR1 and CDR2 from the germline V gene are SGHVS and FNYEAQ.

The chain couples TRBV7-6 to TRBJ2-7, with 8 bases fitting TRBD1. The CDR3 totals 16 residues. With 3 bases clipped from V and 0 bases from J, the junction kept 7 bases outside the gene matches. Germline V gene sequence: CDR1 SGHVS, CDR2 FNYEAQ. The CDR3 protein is CASSLTPGQDSYEQYF. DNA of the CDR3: TGTGCCAGCAGCTTGACTCCGGGACAGGACTCCTACGAGCAGTACTTC.

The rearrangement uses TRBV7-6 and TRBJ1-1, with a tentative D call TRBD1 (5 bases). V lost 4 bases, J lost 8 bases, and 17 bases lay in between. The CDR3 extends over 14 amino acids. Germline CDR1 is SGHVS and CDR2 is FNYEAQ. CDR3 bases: TGTGCCAGCAGCTCTCAATACGGGCAGGGCGAAGCTTTCTTT. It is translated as CASSSQYGQGEAFF.

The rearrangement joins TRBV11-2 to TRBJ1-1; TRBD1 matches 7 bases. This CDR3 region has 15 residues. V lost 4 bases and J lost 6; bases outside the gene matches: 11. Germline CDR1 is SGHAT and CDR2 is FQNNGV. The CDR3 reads CASSSTTGFKSEAFF. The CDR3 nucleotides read TGTGCCAGCAGCTCGACGACAGGGTTTAAGTCTGAAGCTTTCTTT.

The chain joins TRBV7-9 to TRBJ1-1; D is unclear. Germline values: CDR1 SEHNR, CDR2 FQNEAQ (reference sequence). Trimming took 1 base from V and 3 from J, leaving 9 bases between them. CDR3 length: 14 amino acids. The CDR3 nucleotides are TGTGCCAGCAGCTTAGTACTCTACGACACTGAAGCTTTCTTT. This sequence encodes CASSLVLYDTEAFF.

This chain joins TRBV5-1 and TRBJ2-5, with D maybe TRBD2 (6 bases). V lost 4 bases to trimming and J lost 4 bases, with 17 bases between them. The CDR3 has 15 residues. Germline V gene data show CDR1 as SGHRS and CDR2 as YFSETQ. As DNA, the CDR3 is TGCGCCAGCAGCCCTACACGGGGAGGTGGAGAGACCCAGTACTTC. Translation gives CASSPTRGGGETQYF.